The rows below give T cell receptor beta chains drawn from one sample of a study of blood T cell repertoires in COVID-19. Libraries were prepared by immunoSEQ multiplex PCR; TCRdb keeps only in-frame clonotypes and omits some of them. The sample lists 100,000 or so clones; 88% were seen once. Specimen: peripheral blood. These receptors were collected from a woman aged 60-75 years with acute or convalescent COVID-19. Both conserved end residues are part of each CDR3. Each record gives: CDR3 length, J gene, V gene, D gene, CDR3 DNA, CDR3 protein. D genes are given only for firm matches.

13 TRBJ1-1 TRBV5-1 TRBD1 TGCGCCAGCGCTCAGGGGGCTGGGACTGAAGCTTTCTTT CASAQGAGTEAFF
11 TRBJ2-2 TRBV30 NA TGTGCCTGGAGACGGACCGGGGAGCTGTTTTTT CAWRRTGELFF
15 TRBJ2-2 TRBV5-1 TRBD1 TGCGCCAGCAGCAGGGACAGAGCGAACACCGGGGAGCTGTTTTTT CASSRDRANTGELFF
15 TRBJ1-1 TRBV9 TRBD1 TGTGCCAGCAGCACGCTCACAGGGGGAAACACTGAAGCTTTCTTT CASSTLTGGNTEAFF
14 TRBJ1-5 TRBV2 TRBD1 TGTGCCAGCAGTCTGGGACAGACCAATCAGCCCCAGCATTTT CASSLGQTNQPQHF
13 TRBJ1-1 TRBV5-1 TRBD1 TGCGCCAGCGGGACAGGGCAAGGAACTGAAGCTTTCTTT CASGTGQGTEAFF
15 TRBJ2-5 TRBV20-1 NA TGCAGTGCTAGTAACCCCCTTACTAGTCAAGAGACCCAGTACTTC CSASNPLTSQETQYF
16 TRBJ2-7 TRBV7-8 TRBD2 TGTGCCAGCAGCCGGGGAAGCGGGAGTCCCCCGGACGAGCAGTACTTC CASSRGSGSPPDEQYF
13 TRBJ2-5 TRBV29-1 NA TGCAGCGTTGACAGGGGAGTGCAAGAGACCCAGTACTTC CSVDRGVQETQYF
16 TRBJ2-1 TRBV7-2 TRBD2 TGTGCCAGCAGCTATGGTAGCGGGATATTAAGCAATGAGCAGTTCTTC CASSYGSGILSNEQFF
13 TRBJ1-1 TRBV6-5 NA TGTGCCAGCAGTCTCAGAGGGCAAGGGGAAGCTTTCTTT CASSLRGQGEAFF
15 TRBJ1-2 TRBV18 TRBD1 TGTGCCAGCTCACTTGACAGGGGCGCTAACTATGGCTACACCTTC CASSLDRGANYGYTF
16 TRBJ1-5 TRBV6-1 NA TGTGCCAGCAGTGACGCCCTAGGACGGCGGGGTCAGCCCCAGCATTTT CASSDALGRRGQPQHF
13 TRBJ1-2 TRBV7-8 NA TGTGCCAGCAGCTTACGGGGAATTGATGGCTACACCTTC CASSLRGIDGYTF
13 TRBJ1-4 TRBV5-4 NA TGTGCCAGCAGCTTGCAGGGAAATGAAAAACTGTTTTTT CASSLQGNEKLFF
12 TRBJ1-1 TRBV19 NA TGTGCCAGTAGTTACAGGGCCGGGGGGGCTTTCTTT CASSYRAGGAFF
16 TRBJ2-5 TRBV7-6 TRBD1 TGTGCCAGCAGCCAGGGGGAAGACCCTGTGGTCGAGACCCAGTACTTC CASSQGEDPVVETQYF
13 TRBJ2-1 TRBV5-4 NA TGTGCCAGCAGCTACTACGCGACGGATGAGCAGTTCTTC CASSYYATDEQFF
14 TRBJ1-1 TRBV11-3 TRBD1 TGTGCCAGCAGCTTGGGGACAGGTCCGACTGAAGCTTTCTTT CASSLGTGPTEAFF
17 TRBJ1-4 TRBV18 NA TGTGCCAGCTCACCAACTATCGCCGGAGACGGAGGGGAAAAACTGTTTTTT CASSPTIAGDGGEKLFF
12 TRBJ2-2 TRBV24-1 NA TGTGCCACCAGTTCGGGGACCGGGGAGCTGTTTTTT CATSSGTGELFF
15 TRBJ2-3 TRBV5-4 TRBD1 TGTGCCAGCAGCTCCGGGACAGGCCTCACAGATACGCAGTATTTT CASSSGTGLTDTQYF
13 TRBJ1-1 TRBV29-1 NA TGCAGCGTCTCACAGGATCTGTACACTGAAGCTTTCTTT CSVSQDLYTEAFF
15 TRBJ2-3 TRBV7-9 TRBD2 TGTGCCAGCAGCTTGACTAGCGGGGGCACAGATACGCAGTATTTT CASSLTSGGTDTQYF
15 TRBJ2-5 TRBV3-1/TRBV3-2 TRBD2 TGTGCCAGCAGCCCCGGGACTAGCGGATTAGAGACCCAGTACTTC CASSPGTSGLETQYF
13 TRBJ2-2 TRBV12-3/TRBV12-4 NA TGTGCCAGCAGTGGGCCTTACACCGGGGAGCTGTTTTTT CASSGPYTGELFF
12 TRBJ1-1 TRBV28 NA TGTGCCAGCAGTTTGGGGGGGCAAGAAGCTTTCTTT CASSLGGQEAFF
15 TRBJ2-5 TRBV14 TRBD1 TGTGCCAGCAGCCTTTACACAGGGGGCAGGGAGACCCAGTACTTC CASSLYTGGRETQYF
13 TRBJ1-2 TRBV19 NA TGTGCCAGTAGTCCCCAGACAGGCTATGGCTACACCTTC CASSPQTGYGYTF
20 TRBJ2-2 TRBV2 TRBD2 TGTGCCAGCAGGGCACGGGGGGAAAGCGGGAGGGGCTTGAACACCGGGGAGCTGTTTTTT CASRARGESGRGLNTGELFF
13 TRBJ1-2 TRBV19 NA TGTGCCAGTAGTCCTACCTTGGGTAGCGGCTACACCTTC CASSPTLGSGYTF
13 TRBJ2-1 TRBV19 TRBD2 TGTGCCAGTAAGGGCGGGAGGAGGAATGAGCAGTTCTTC CASKGGRRNEQFF
15 TRBJ1-2 TRBV5-8 TRBD1 TGTGCCAGCAGTCCGGACAGGGGGGCGATTTATGGCTACACCTTC CASSPDRGAIYGYTF
13 TRBJ2-7 TRBV11-2 NA TGTGCCAGCAGCTTACACGGGACCTACGAGCAGTACTTC CASSLHGTYEQYF
16 TRBJ2-5 TRBV7-9 TRBD1 TGTGCCAGCAGCTTAGCCGGGACAGGGTCAATTGGGACCCAGTACTTC CASSLAGTGSIGTQYF